The source of this T cell receptor (beta chain) is a study of blood T cells in healthy people across ages (dated by TCRdb to about 2015). The study in broad terms: In model experiments, template switching captured about one uniquely barcoded TCR beta cDNA molecule for every two T cells. Donors were grouped into four age groups: young (average roughly 15 years), middle-aged (39), aged (approximately 67) and long-lived (approximately 78). To avoid experimental bias, donors of different ages were spread randomly across the sequencing lanes. Using the same blood draw, the study looked at two additional independent replicas of 1 million unique cDNA reads for two donors, one aged 18 to 30 and the other aged 80 or older. To track age-related changes in TCR beta repertoire diversity, the study relied on deep sequencing normalized with unique cDNA molecular identifiers. Overall results and qualifications from the work: The long-lived group showed more naive CD4+ T cells, fewer expanded clones and increased TCR diversity than the aged group, suggesting age selection. Observed TCR beta diversity per million T cells fell roughly linearly with age, and a significant reduction was already apparent by age around 40. Total diversity estimates from one million sequenced T cells were considered lower bounds and underestimates. The CMV infection status of donors was not known, potentially confounding age-related changes in expanded clonotypes. A strong correlation was found between observed TCR beta diversity and the percentage of naive T cells measured by flow cytometry. Bulk unsorted PBMC profiling prevented conclusive comparison of naive and antigen-experienced compartments.

Systemically healthy Caucasian individuals from Russia, around 38 in total and aged roughly 6 to 100 years, were included as donors. Each donor gave 9 to 10 milliliters of peripheral blood, collected into EDTA-treated Vacutainer tubes. Ficoll-Paque density-gradient centrifugation was used to isolate PBMCs, with at least 7 million per sample. Total RNA, at least 5 micrograms per sample, was extracted from PBMCs with Trizol reagent. For every donor, flow cytometry on a PBMC aliquot measured the percentage of naive CD45RAhigh/CD27high T cells. This clonotype was found a few times. Its antigen specificity is not known. No clone much larger than this one lies a single base away; base qualities are absent. Library prep was done by 5' RACE. Data came from an Illumina HiSeq 2500. A second PCR of roughly 6 to 12 cycles was performed with a sample-barcoded 5' primer and a J-beta primer mix. A unique molecular identifier was introduced onto each TCR beta cDNA molecule by a template-switch 5' adaptor carrying 12 random nucleotides. Each sample yielded at least 3 million CDR3-containing paired-end reads. The Mint cDNA synthesis kit, primed by a TRBC-specific oligonucleotide, was used to synthesize first-strand cDNA from all RNA. Following uracil-DNA glycosylase treatment, a first 18-cycle PCR with universal primers M1SS and BC2_uni_R was performed on all cDNA. The paper's data handling went like this. For normalization, 1 million high-quality reads, each with a distinct molecular identifier, were randomly selected from each sample. Reads sharing molecular identifiers were discarded rather than binned into consensus sequences. MiTCR, set to a Q25 quality threshold and the strictest error-elimination algorithm, was used for CDR3 identification, clonotype clustering and error correction. A nonparametric unseen species model using Euler transformation provided a lower-bound estimate of total TCR beta diversity. TCRdb trimmed the raw reads at Q25, called clones with MiXCR and kept productive beta chains. Records with the same CDR3 protein are collapsed into one entry carrying the most frequent genes and DNA. These V and J calls derive from TCRdb rather than the authors' analysis. The sample data list more than 800,000 distinct CDR3 sequences, and 25% to 30% of these were observed just once. Clones ranked in the top ten supply 15% to 20% of the sample.

The junction carries 11 bases between V and J, which are trimmed by 3 bases and 3 bases respectively. The germline V gene provides CDR1 ENHRY and CDR2 SYGVKD. Inclusive of the bounding cysteine and phenylalanine, the CDR3 is 15 residues long. This entry keeps only the CDR3 DNA: 45 bases, framed from base 1. Specimen: blood. This TCR came from an elderly woman in good health. The rearranged chain carries TRBV10-3 and TRBJ2-2; the D call is possibly TRBD1 or TRBD2, each sharing 5 bases. The DNA sequence is as follows: TGTGCCATCAGTGATTGGGGGTCGGACACCGGGGAGCTGTTTTTT. Its coded protein is CAISDWGSDTGELFF.